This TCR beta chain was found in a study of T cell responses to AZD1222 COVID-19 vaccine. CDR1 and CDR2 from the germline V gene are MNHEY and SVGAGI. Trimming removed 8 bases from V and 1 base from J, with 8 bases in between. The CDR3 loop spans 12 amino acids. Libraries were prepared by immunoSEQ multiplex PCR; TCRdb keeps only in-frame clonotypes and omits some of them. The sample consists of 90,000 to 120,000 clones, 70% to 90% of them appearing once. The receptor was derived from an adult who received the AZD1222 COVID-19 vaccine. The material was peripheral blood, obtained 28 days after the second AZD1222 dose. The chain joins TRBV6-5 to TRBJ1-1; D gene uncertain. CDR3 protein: CASGYTNTEAFF. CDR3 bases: TGTGCCAGCGGATATACGAACACTGAAGCTTTCTTT.